The 10 T cell receptor beta chains given below trace back to one sample, sequenced in a study of shared clonotypes between healthy human individuals. Measured with immunoSEQ multiplex PCR; TCRdb has only the in-frame clones, and not every one. Here the sample spans 1 million to 1.3 million clones, roughly 74% being singletons. The sample consisted of memory CD4+ T cells from PBMCs. Stated subset: CD45RA-negative fraction. These receptors originate from a man aged 18 to 35 in good health. Some clones in this sample may be carry-over from other donors' samples.

This clone was recorded once. The chain couples TRBV27 to TRBJ2-2, with D maybe TRBD2 (6 bases). Germline lookup yields CDR1 MNHEY and CDR2 SMNVEV (reference sequence). This CDR3 is 15 amino acids long. V was cut by 6 bases and J by 1 base, with 12 bases left in between. The CDR3 reads CASRKEGQNTGELFF. The CDR3, as DNA: TGTGCCAGCAGGAAGGAGGGGCAGAACACCGGGGAGCTGTTTTTT.

The gene calls are TRBV6-5 and TRBJ1-1; a weak D match, TRBD1 (5 bases). Germline values: CDR1 MNHEY, CDR2 SVGAGI. Between the trimmed V and J ends, which lost 6 bases and 2 bases, there was a span of 13 bases. The CDR3 is 14 amino acids. The CDR3 region has the DNA TGTGCCAGCAGACTAACAGGCCGAAACACTGAAGCTTTCTTT. As protein: CASRLTGRNTEAFF.

With respect to this clone: A much larger clone differs from this one at a single base, so this may be a read error. This chain joins TRBV7-2 and TRBJ2-3; D is unclear. The CDR3 sequence is 13 residues long. Germline CDR1 SGHTA, CDR2 FQGNSA. The V gene lost 0 bases and the J gene lost 2 bases, with 3 bases spanning the gap. CDR3 bases: TGTGCCAGCAGCTTAGCACCCACAGATACGCAGTATTTT. It yields the protein CASSLAPTDTQYF.

The genes are TRBV5-1 and TRBJ1-1; D gene unclear. Germline V lookup: CDR1 SGHRS, CDR2 YFSETQ. CDR3 length: 14 amino acids. V was shortened by 0 bases and J by 1 base, with 7 bases between the two germline ends. CDR3 nucleotides: TGCGCCAGCAGCTTGGGACCGCCGAACACTGAAGCTTTCTTT. It is translated as CASSLGPPNTEAFF. Combining the CDR3 with reference TRBV5-1 and TRBJ1-1 gives the whole variable domain KAGVTQTPRYLIKTRGQQVTLSCSPISGHRSVSWYQQTPGQGLQFLFEYFSETQRNKGNFPGRFSGRQFSNSRSEMNVSTLELGDSALYLCASSLGPPNTEAFFGQGTRLTVV.

V is TRBV7-3 and J is TRBJ1-1; D uncertain. This CDR3 region has 14 residues. Germline CDR1 reads SGHTA; CDR2 reads FQGTGA. The ends were cut back, 2 bases at V and 7 bases at J, with 14 bases in the middle. This CDR3 is CASSLGPTRGEAFF. The DNA for the CDR3 is TGTGCCAGCAGCTTAGGCCCTACGCGGGGTGAAGCTTTCTTT.

The rearrangement uses TRBV6-1 and TRBJ2-1, with a weak D call TRBD1 (6 bases). The CDR3 spans 18 residues. Trimming pared 1 base from V and 5 bases from J, leaving 21 bases between. From germline, CDR1 is MNHNS and CDR2 SASEGT. The CDR3: CASSEVSRRFQGNNEQFF. The CDR3 DNA reads as TGTGCCAGCAGTGAAGTAAGCCGACGTTTTCAGGGGAACAATGAGCAGTTCTTC.

The chain recombines TRBV4-1 with TRBJ2-1; 7 bases are shared with TRBD1. The germline gives CDR1 MGHRA, CDR2 YSYEKL. The CDR3 spans 12 residues. Trimming at V came to 1 base and at J to 12 bases, leaving 3 bases not matched to a gene. The CDR3 region is CASSQVWTGQFF. The CDR3 DNA reads TGCGCCAGCAGCCAAGTCTGGACAGGGCAGTTCTTC.

The chain links TRBV28 to TRBJ2-7; D possibly corresponds to TRBD2 (5 bases). The CDR3 has 17 amino acids. V lost 3 bases to trimming and J lost 2 bases, with 20 bases between them. Germline values: CDR1 MDHEN, CDR2 SYDVKM. CDR3 loop: CASSFPRGGNVPYEQYF. The DNA for the CDR3 is TGTGCCAGCAGTTTCCCTCGAGGAGGTAACGTCCCCTACGAGCAGTACTTC.

In this sample, this clone turned up once. V gene TRBV7-8 combines with J gene TRBJ2-5; no firm D call. The CDR3 is 11 amino acids. The ends were cut back, 6 bases at V and 2 bases at J, with 4 bases in the middle. Per germline, CDR1 SGHVS and CDR2 FQNEAQ. The CDR3 DNA reads TGTGCCAGCAGAGCACAAGAGACCCAGTACTTC. Translating gives CASRAQETQYF. Looking up the rest from reference TRBV7-8 and TRBJ2-5 gives the full variable domain: GAGVSQSPRYKVAKRGQDVALRCDPISGHVSLFWYQQALGQGPEFLTYFQNEAQLDKSGLPSDRFFAERPEGSVSTLKIQRTQQEDSAVYLCASRAQETQYFGPGTRLLVL.

This clone has just a few counts. The rearrangement links TRBV7-2 to TRBJ2-5; 8 bases match TRBD1. Germline V gene sequence: CDR1 SGHTA, CDR2 FQGNSA. The CDR3 extends over 15 amino acids. The junction had 16 bases not matched to a gene; V was cut back by 5 bases and J by 11 bases. CDR3 coding DNA: TGTGCCAGCAGCGCACAGACAGGGGTAACGAGGGAGCAGTACTTC. It encodes CASSAQTGVTREQYF. Looking up the rest from reference TRBV7-2 and TRBJ2-5 gives the full variable domain: GAGVSQSPSNKVTEKGKDVELRCDPISGHTALYWYRQSLGQGLEFLIYFQGNSAPDKSGLPSDRFSAERTGGSVSTLTIQRTQQEDSAVYLCASSAQTGVTREQYFGPGTRLLVL.